One T cell receptor (beta chain) is described in this entry. The data belong to a study of shared clonotypes between healthy human individuals. Overall study: For every donor, three CD4 naive, three CD4 memory, two CD8 naive and one CD8 memory plates were used.

Assay used: immunoSEQ multiplex PCR; TCRdb lists only in-frame clones, some missing. The sample includes 2,500,000 or so clones, around 90% of them seen just once. The length of the CDR3 is 15 residues. From germline, CDR1 is MNHEY and CDR2 SVGAGI. With V trimmed by 6 bases and J by 0 bases, 6 bases remained unmatched. The clonotype comes from a young man in good health. The specimen sequenced was naive CD4+ T cells sorted from blood. As to subset: CD45RA+ positively selected. The gene calls are TRBV6-5 and TRBJ2-7; 9 nucleotides line up with TRBD1. The CDR3 here is CASSFGQGISYEQYF. CDR3 nucleotides: TGTGCCAGCAGCTTCGGACAGGGGATCTCCTACGAGCAGTACTTC.